Listed here are 31 T cell receptor beta chains from one sample, sequenced in a study of blood T cell repertoires in COVID-19. Generated by immunoSEQ multiplex PCR, the TCRdb table keeps only in-frame clones and is missing some. The sample includes a few hundred thousand clones, 84% seen only once; the top ten take over 4%. The specimen sequenced was PBMCs or T cells enriched from blood (not recorded which). These receptors originate from a man aged 30 to 39 with acute COVID-19.

The rearrangement uses TRBV5-1 and TRBJ2-5; 11 positions agree with TRBD1. The length of the CDR3 is 14 residues. The germline gives CDR1 SGHRS, CDR2 YFSETQ. With 10 bases clipped from V and 1 base from J, the junction kept 6 bases outside the gene matches. The CDR3 region is CACGGTGGQETQYF. DNA for the CDR3: TGCGCCTGTGGGGGGACAGGGGGCCAAGAGACCCAGTACTTC.

The V gene is TRBV5-1, the J gene TRBJ1-4; D gene ambiguous. V was clipped by 2 bases and J by 7 bases, with 9 bases between them. The CDR3 is 13 residues long. The germline V gene encodes CDR1 SGHRS and CDR2 YFSETQ. CDR3 loop: CASSLATPEKLFF. In nucleotides, the CDR3 is TGCGCCAGCAGCTTAGCAACCCCTGAAAAACTGTTTTTT.

This clone appeared a single time. This chain joins TRBV18 and TRBJ2-7; perhaps TRBD1 as D (6 bases). Germline CDR1 and CDR2: KGHSH and LQKENI. CDR3 size: 13 residues. Trimming removed 6 bases from V and 3 bases from J, with 12 bases in between. The CDR3 here is CASSLGQHYEQYV. The CDR3 coding sequence is TGTGCCAGCTCCCTCGGACAGCACTACGAGCAGTACGTC.

This clone was observed a handful of times. The chain combines TRBV10-1 with TRBJ2-2, with unresolved D. Trimming shortened V by 3 bases and J by 4 bases, and 6 bases separated the two germline ends. The CDR3 consists of 13 residues. Per the germline V gene, CDR1 is WNHNN and CDR2 is SYGVQD (reference sequence). The CDR3 DNA is TGCGCCAGCAGTGAAACGCGCACCGGGGAGCTGTTTTTT. As protein: CASSETRTGELFF.

This clone has just one count. The chain uses TRBV4-1 and TRBJ1-2, with 7 bases fitting TRBD1. Germline CDR1 reads MGHRA; CDR2 reads YSYEKL. The CDR3 sequence is 16 residues long. The trim removed 1 base at V and 4 bases at J, leaving 9 bases unmatched. CDR3 sequence (DNA): TGCGCCAGCAGCCAAGGCCCCGACAGGGCATCCTATGGCTACACCTTC. This gives the protein CASSQGPDRASYGYTF.

The V gene is TRBV6-2 or TRBV6-3, the J gene TRBJ2-2; D might be TRBD2 (5 bases). V lost 4 bases and J 7 bases, leaving 13 bases between the germline ends. This CDR3 has 14 residues. From germline, CDR1 is MNHEY and CDR2 SVGEGT. CDR3 loop: CASSLLGINGELFF. CDR3 nucleotide sequence: TGTGCCAGCAGTTTACTAGGGATAAACGGGGAGCTGTTTTTT.

This chain joins TRBV6-6 and TRBJ1-3; tentatively, D is TRBD1 (6 bases). With 6 bases removed from V and 1 base from J, the gap between germline ends came to 10 bases. Germline assignment: CDR1 MNHNY and CDR2 SVGAGI (reference sequence). The length of the CDR3 is 14 residues. The CDR3 DNA sequence: TGTGCCAGCAGCACAGGGATTTCTGGAAACACCATATATTTT. This sequence encodes CASSTGISGNTIYF.

The chain couples TRBV14 to TRBJ2-1; 10 bases line up with TRBD2. Per germline, CDR1 SGHDN and CDR2 FVKESK. There are 16 residues in the CDR3. V was pared by 6 bases and J by 4 bases, with 9 bases of the junction left unmatched. CDR3 amino acids: CASSKRTSGFYNEQFF. The CDR3 DNA reads as TGTGCCAGCAGTAAAAGGACTAGCGGTTTTTACAATGAGCAGTTCTTC.

Here the CDR3 reads CASSADGINEKLFF. The CDR3 DNA is TGTGCCAGCAGCGCGGACGGGATTAATGAAAAACTGTTTTTT. V gene TRBV9 combines with J gene TRBJ1-4; D is ambiguous. The CDR3 contains 14 residues. V gave up 3 bases and J gave up 4 bases, with 10 bases separating them. The germline V gene encodes CDR1 SGDLS and CDR2 YYNGEE.

The genes are TRBV18 and TRBJ1-5; the match to TRBD1 covers 8 bases. Per the germline V gene, CDR1 is KGHSH and CDR2 is LQKENI. J gave up 6 bases and V 6 bases, and 13 bases lay outside the gene matches. The CDR3 sequence is 16 residues long. CDR3 residues: CASSQLRQGSGQPQHF. As DNA, the CDR3 is TGTGCCAGCTCCCAATTAAGACAGGGGAGTGGTCAGCCCCAGCATTTT. Full variable domain (missing parts from reference TRBV18 and TRBJ1-5): NAGVMQNPRHLVRRRGQEARLRCSPMKGHSHVYWYRQLPEEGLKFMVYLQKENIIDESGMPKERFSAEFPKEGPSILRIQQVVRGDSAAYFCASSQLRQGSGQPQHFGDGTRLSIL.

This chain links TRBV9 with TRBJ1-2, with 8 bases lining up with TRBD1. The CDR3 loop spans 13 amino acids. Germline V gene sequence: CDR1 SGDLS, CDR2 YYNGEE. V shed 3 bases, J shed 4 bases, and the junction held 2 bases outside the gene matches. The CDR3 loop reads CASSDGTGYGYTF. The CDR3 DNA reads as TGTGCCAGCAGCGACGGGACAGGCTATGGCTACACCTTC.

The chain employs TRBV18 and TRBJ2-1, with TRBD2 as a possible D gene (5 bases). CDR1 is KGHSH, CDR2 LQKENI, per germline. V dropped 3 bases and J dropped 6 bases, with 12 bases sitting between them. CDR3 length equals 14 residues. CDR3 region: CASSPQGSGNEQFF. The CDR3 bases are TGTGCCAGCTCACCTCAAGGAAGCGGCAATGAGCAGTTCTTC.

The J gene is TRBJ2-6, the V gene TRBV27; D possibly corresponds to TRBD1 (6 bases). Germline values: CDR1 MNHEY, CDR2 SMNVEV (reference sequence). The CDR3 loop spans 16 amino acids. V lost 2 bases, J lost 1 base, and 9 bases lay in between. The CDR3 reads CASSLTGPSGANVLTF. CDR3 bases: TGTGCCAGCAGTTTAACAGGGCCATCTGGGGCCAACGTCCTGACTTTC.

This clone has only one observation. The chain uses TRBV9 and TRBJ1-3; D call uncertain. Looked up from germline, CDR1 is SGDLS and CDR2 is YYNGEE. The CDR3 is made up of 13 amino acids. Trimming stripped 2 bases from V and 4 bases from J, with 7 bases between. The CDR3 is CASSVSVGNTIYF. In DNA, the CDR3 is TGTGCCAGCAGCGTTTCTGTGGGAAACACCATATATTTT. Full variable domain (remainder filled in from reference TRBV9 and TRBJ1-3): DSGVTQTPKHLITATGQRVTLRCSPRSGDLSVYWYQQSLDQGLQFLIQYYNGEERAKGNILERFSAQQFPDLHSELNLSSLELGDSALYFCASSVSVGNTIYFGEGSWLTVV.

This clone was detected only once. The V and J genes are TRBV28 and TRBJ1-5, with D unclear. Germline CDR1 reads MDHEN; CDR2 reads SYDVKM. V was clipped by 5 bases and J by 0 bases, with 8 bases between them. The CDR3 spans 14 residues. The CDR3 spells CASSVQFSNQPQHF. The CDR3 nucleotides are TGTGCCAGCAGTGTCCAGTTTAGCAATCAGCCCCAGCATTTT.

This clone was recorded once. The J gene is TRBJ2-1, the V gene TRBV30, with D maybe TRBD2 (6 bases). Trimming cost V 1 base and J 0 bases, with 10 bases left between them. Germline V gene lookup returns CDR1 GTSNPN and CDR2 SVGIG (reference sequence). The CDR3 is 15 amino acids. CDR3 bases: TGTGCCTGGAGTGACGGAGGGAGCTCCTACAATGAGCAGTTCTTC. Translated, it gives CAWSDGGSSYNEQFF.

The chain is built from TRBV7-2 and TRBJ1-6; unclear D gene. Germline values: CDR1 SGHTA, CDR2 FQGNSA. This CDR3 region has 15 residues. Trimming removed 4 bases from V and 1 base from J, with 8 bases in between. In DNA form, the CDR3 reads TGTGCCAGCAGCTCGGGGTCATCCTATAATTCACCCCTCCACTTT. Translating gives CASSSGSSYNSPLHF.

The genes are TRBV7-2 and TRBJ2-5, with 12 bases fitting TRBD2. Germline CDR1 SGHTA, CDR2 FQGNSA. This CDR3 spans 19 amino acids. The J segment lost 2 bases and the V segment lost 1 base, leaving 11 bases of the junction unmatched. The CDR3 nucleotides are TGTGCCAGCAGCTTAGTCCCTCCCCTAGCGGGAGGGGGACAAGAGACCCAGTACTTC. It encodes CASSLVPPLAGGGQETQYF. The variable domain in full, with the rest retrieved from reference TRBV7-2 and TRBJ2-5, is GAGVSQSPSNKVTEKGKDVELRCDPISGHTALYWYRQSLGQGLEFLIYFQGNSAPDKSGLPSDRFSAERTGGSVSTLTIQRTQQEDSAVYLCASSLVPPLAGGGQETQYFGPGTRLLVL.

This chain links TRBV24-1 with TRBJ1-5; 9 positions agree with TRBD1. Trimming cost V 4 bases and J 2 bases; bases outside gene matches: 5. The CDR3 totals 16 residues. The germline gives CDR1 KGHDR, CDR2 SFDVKD. CDR3 region: CATSDRTGAGNQPQHF. The CDR3 bases are TGTGCCACCAGTGACCGGACAGGGGCGGGCAATCAGCCCCAGCATTTT.

V gene TRBV5-6 combines with J gene TRBJ2-3; 10 nucleotides line up with TRBD1. Germline-derived CDR1 and CDR2 are SGHDT and YYEEEE. With 4 bases clipped from V and 5 bases from J, the junction kept 4 bases outside the gene matches. The CDR3 runs to 14 residues. The CDR3 nucleotides are TGTGCCAGCAGCCGACAGGGGGCGGGAGATACGCAGTATTTT. The encoded protein is CASSRQGAGDTQYF.

The chain carries TRBV11-2 and TRBJ2-5, with unresolved D. This CDR3 region has 14 residues. V was cut by 2 bases and J by 3 bases, with 10 bases left in between. Germline V gene data show CDR1 as SGHAT and CDR2 as FQNNGV. The CDR3 DNA reads TGTGCCAGCAGCTTAATCGCTGCGAAAGAGACCCAGTACTTC. Encoded protein: CASSLIAAKETQYF.

The rearrangement links TRBV5-1 to TRBJ1-5; TRBD1 matches at 7 bases. Germline CDR1 SGHRS, CDR2 YFSETQ. This CDR3 contains 23 residues. The J segment lost 0 bases and the V segment lost 2 bases, leaving 26 bases of the junction unmatched. The CDR3 nucleotides read TGCGCCAGCAGCTTAGACGACAGGGATGTAAGTCGAAAGTTGCGGAATAGCAATCAGCCCCAGCATTTT. It is translated as CASSLDDRDVSRKLRNSNQPQHF.

This clone was recorded a few times. The chain couples TRBV3-1 (or the pseudogene TRBV3-2) to TRBJ1-5; D is possibly TRBD1 (5 bases). Trimming removed 1 base from V and 3 bases from J, with 13 bases in between. CDR3 length: 16 residues. Germline CDR1 is LGHDT and CDR2 is YNNKEL (reference sequence). CDR3 DNA: TGTGCCAGCAGCCAAGGGGTGGAGGGGATCAATCAGCCCCAGCATTTT. The encoded protein is CASSQGVEGINQPQHF.

Remarks on this clone: Germline is not matched at one junction end, which may reflect a read error. V usage is TRBV5-1 and J usage is TRBJ2-1; D is ambiguous. Germline V gene sequence: CDR1 SGHRS, CDR2 YFSETQ. The CDR3 is 13 residues long. This CDR3 reads CASSPSGPNEQFF. The CDR3 nucleotides are TGTGCCAGCAGCCCGAGTGGGCCCAATGAGCAGTTCTTC.

The V and J genes are TRBV5-1 and TRBJ2-5, with D tentatively TRBD1 (6 bases). Trimming pared 7 bases from V and 7 bases from J, leaving 20 bases between. The germline V gene has CDR1 SGHRS and CDR2 YFSETQ. This CDR3 has 14 amino acids. In DNA form, the CDR3 reads TGCGCCAGCGGCCTCTCGGTCCCGACAGGGACCCAGTACTTC. It codes for CASGLSVPTGTQYF.

This sequence joins TRBV7-8 and TRBJ1-1; TRBD1 aligns across 8 bases. This CDR3 has 15 amino acids. Trimming at V came to 1 base and at J to 4 bases, leaving 5 bases not matched to a gene. The V gene's germline CDR1 is SGHVS and CDR2 FQNEAQ. The CDR3 region is CASSLVQGAFTEAFF. CDR3 DNA sequence: TGTGCCAGCAGCTTAGTTCAGGGGGCTTTCACTGAAGCTTTCTTT.

The J gene is TRBJ1-2, the V gene TRBV4-1; possible D gene TRBD1, 5 bases. Germline V gene lookup returns CDR1 MGHRA and CDR2 YSYEKL. This CDR3 is 15 amino acids long. V lost 3 bases and J 7 bases, leaving 18 bases between the germline ends. The DNA for the CDR3 is TGCGCCAGCAGCCAGTTAGGAACGGGGGGGAGTGGCTACACCTTC. Protein: CASSQLGTGGSGYTF.

The rearrangement links TRBV6-5 to TRBJ1-5, with 7 bases that match TRBD1. The junction had 9 bases not matched to a gene; V was cut back by 8 bases and J by 5 bases. The CDR3 loop spans 14 amino acids. Germline V gene sequence: CDR1 MNHEY, CDR2 SVGAGI. CDR3 DNA: TGTGCCAGCGTGCCTACAGGGGCGTATCAGCCCCAGCATTTT. This translates into CASVPTGAYQPQHF.

This clone was recorded at least ten times. The rearrangement links TRBV4-1 to TRBJ2-3, with TRBD1 matching 7 bases. Germline CDR1 is MGHRA and CDR2 is YSYEKL. After removal of 1 base from V and 3 bases from J, the junction contained 4 bases not matched to a gene. CDR3 size: 15 residues. The CDR3 loop reads CASSQGDRETDTQYF. CDR3 coding DNA: TGCGCCAGCAGCCAAGGTGACAGGGAGACAGATACGCAGTATTTT.

The rearrangement uses TRBV6-5 and TRBJ1-2; TRBD1 is a possible D gene (6 bases). CDR1 is MNHEY and CDR2 is SVGAGI in the germline V gene. The V end lost 2 bases, the J end lost 8 bases, and 12 bases lay between the germline ends. The CDR3 runs 13 residues. The CDR3 DNA is TGTGCCAGCAGTTACCCCCAGGGGCGAGGCTACACCTTC. As protein: CASSYPQGRGYTF.

The chain uses TRBV10-3 and TRBJ1-2; D remains ambiguous. V lost 0 bases to trimming and J lost 7 bases, with 15 bases between them. The CDR3 is made up of 15 amino acids. Per the germline V gene, CDR1 is ENHRY and CDR2 is SYGVKD. CDR3 coding DNA: TGTGCCATCAGTGAGTCGATCGGGGATTACGGTGGCTACACCTTC. Translation: CAISESIGDYGGYTF.